A selection of T cell receptor beta chains follows, all from one sample in a study of blood T cell repertoires in COVID-19. Sequencing was performed with immunoSEQ multiplex PCR; in TCRdb, only in-frame clones are kept and a portion is missing. The table shows 50,000 to 65,000 clones, with 80% to 90% occurring only once. The sequenced sample was peripheral blood. Receptors were obtained from a woman aged 55-70 years with acute or convalescent COVID-19. Both conserved end residues are part of each CDR3. Fields, in order: J gene, clone size, V gene, D gene, CDR3 DNA, CDR3 protein. A D gene is named only where the DNA matches it firmly. The size of a clone is reported for some rows only, either as once, few or many, or as a class for expanded clones.

J gene: TRBJ1-2; clone size: once; V gene: TRBV5-5; D gene: TRBD1; CDR3 DNA: TGTGCCAGCAGCTGGGGACAGGGAGGAACGGGCTATGGCTACACCTTC; CDR3 protein: CASSWGQGGTGYGYTF
J gene: TRBJ2-3; clone size: NA; V gene: TRBV9; D gene: NA; CDR3 DNA: TGTGCCAGCAGCGTAGAGGACAGGAGGGCAGATACGCAGTATTTT; CDR3 protein: CASSVEDRRADTQYF
J gene: TRBJ1-5; clone size: NA; V gene: TRBV5-1; D gene: TRBD1; CDR3 DNA: TGCGCCAGCAGCCCGGGACAGGACCCCAGCCCCCAGCATTTT; CDR3 protein: CASSPGQDPSPQHF
J gene: TRBJ2-7; clone size: NA; V gene: TRBV7-2; D gene: TRBD2; CDR3 DNA: TGTGCCAGCAGCCTCGGTAACGGGAGGAAAGAGCAGTACTTC; CDR3 protein: CASSLGNGRKEQYF
J gene: TRBJ1-5; clone size: once; V gene: TRBV4-1; D gene: NA; CDR3 DNA: TGCGCCAGCAGCCAAGTGTCAGGAGGTCAGCCCCAGCATTTT; CDR3 protein: CASSQVSGGQPQHF
J gene: TRBJ2-7; clone size: NA; V gene: TRBV7-9; D gene: TRBD2; CDR3 DNA: TGTGCCAGCAGCAACGGGGGACTAGCCTACGAGCAGTACTTC; CDR3 protein: CASSNGGLAYEQYF
J gene: TRBJ1-5; clone size: NA; V gene: TRBV7-2; D gene: NA; CDR3 DNA: TGTGCCAGCAGCCGTTCGGGGAATCAGCCCCAGCATTTT; CDR3 protein: CASSRSGNQPQHF
J gene: TRBJ1-4; clone size: NA; V gene: TRBV3-1/TRBV3-2; D gene: NA; CDR3 DNA: TGTGCCAGCAGCCAAGGGACACCTGGGGTAACAACTAATGAAAAACTGTTTTTT; CDR3 protein: CASSQGTPGVTTNEKLFF
J gene: TRBJ2-2; clone size: once; V gene: TRBV7-3; D gene: TRBD2; CDR3 DNA: TGTGCCAGCAGCCCTAGCGGGCGGAACACCGGGGAGCTGTTTTTT; CDR3 protein: CASSPSGRNTGELFF
J gene: TRBJ1-6; clone size: once; V gene: TRBV4-1; D gene: NA; CDR3 DNA: TGCGCCAGCAGCCAGTTACAGACCATCTCCTATAATTCACCCCTCCACTTT; CDR3 protein: CASSQLQTISYNSPLHF
J gene: TRBJ1-3; clone size: NA; V gene: TRBV27; D gene: NA; CDR3 DNA: TGTGCCAGCAGTTTATCAGAAGAGGGAAACACCATATATTTT; CDR3 protein: CASSLSEEGNTIYF
J gene: TRBJ1-2; clone size: NA; V gene: TRBV28; D gene: NA; CDR3 DNA: TGTGCCAGCGGAGGGGGGGAGCGGGGCTACACCTTC; CDR3 protein: CASGGGERGYTF
J gene: TRBJ1-4; clone size: NA; V gene: TRBV28; D gene: NA; CDR3 DNA: TGTGCCAGCAGGCCACAGGGTGCAGCTAATGAAAAACTGTTTTTT; CDR3 protein: CASRPQGAANEKLFF
J gene: TRBJ1-2; clone size: NA; V gene: TRBV9; D gene: NA; CDR3 DNA: TGTGCCAGCAGCGTTGGGAGGACAAGTCGTGGCTACACCTTC; CDR3 protein: CASSVGRTSRGYTF
J gene: TRBJ2-3; clone size: NA; V gene: TRBV29-1; D gene: NA; CDR3 DNA: TGCAGCGTTGGGCGGTCCCTCGGGGATACGCAGTATTTT; CDR3 protein: CSVGRSLGDTQYF
J gene: TRBJ1-3; clone size: NA; V gene: TRBV28; D gene: NA; CDR3 DNA: TGTGCCTCTCAAAGTGCGGGCTCTGGAAACACCATATATTTT; CDR3 protein: CASQSAGSGNTIYF
J gene: TRBJ1-6; clone size: NA; V gene: TRBV9; D gene: TRBD1; CDR3 DNA: TGTGCCAGCAGCGCTGGGACAGCGGACGGTTCACCCCTCCACTTT; CDR3 protein: CASSAGTADGSPLHF
J gene: TRBJ1-1; clone size: NA; V gene: TRBV6-5; D gene: TRBD1; CDR3 DNA: TGTGCCAGCAGTCACTTCGGACAGGGGGCCACTGAAGCTTTCTTT; CDR3 protein: CASSHFGQGATEAFF
J gene: TRBJ2-7; clone size: NA; V gene: TRBV30; D gene: NA; CDR3 DNA: TGTGCCTGGAGTGTACATGAGACGGGCGAGCAGTACTTC; CDR3 protein: CAWSVHETGEQYF
J gene: TRBJ2-5; clone size: NA; V gene: TRBV30; D gene: TRBD2; CDR3 DNA: TGTGGGGGCAGCGGGAGCGGGGCGACCCAGTACTTC; CDR3 protein: CGGSGSGATQYF
J gene: TRBJ2-2; clone size: NA; V gene: TRBV3-1/TRBV3-2; D gene: NA; CDR3 DNA: TGTGCCAGCAGCCAACCAGCGAACCCCGGGGAGCTGTTTTTT; CDR3 protein: CASSQPANPGELFF
J gene: TRBJ2-5; clone size: NA; V gene: TRBV3-1/TRBV3-2; D gene: NA; CDR3 DNA: TGTGCCAGCAGCCAGGTGCGGGGTGTACAAGAGACCCAGTACTTC; CDR3 protein: CASSQVRGVQETQYF
J gene: TRBJ1-4; clone size: NA; V gene: TRBV15; D gene: NA; CDR3 DNA: TGTGCCACCAGCGCGCGACTTGCAACTAATGAAAAACTGTTTTTT; CDR3 protein: CATSARLATNEKLFF
J gene: TRBJ1-4; clone size: NA; V gene: TRBV19; D gene: TRBD1; CDR3 DNA: TGTGCCAGTCGGACAGGGGGCACTAATGAAAAACTGTTTTTT; CDR3 protein: CASRTGGTNEKLFF
J gene: TRBJ1-2; clone size: NA; V gene: TRBV14; D gene: NA; CDR3 DNA: TGTGCCAGCAGCCAACGGCAGGCTAACTATGGCTACACCTTC; CDR3 protein: CASSQRQANYGYTF
J gene: TRBJ1-2; clone size: NA; V gene: TRBV3-1/TRBV3-2; D gene: TRBD1; CDR3 DNA: TGTGCCAGCAGCCAGACAGGGTACGGCTACACCTTC; CDR3 protein: CASSQTGYGYTF
J gene: TRBJ1-4; clone size: NA; V gene: TRBV2; D gene: NA; CDR3 DNA: TGTGCCAGCAGTGAGAGTGGCCCGGGGAGTGAAAAACTGTTTTTT; CDR3 protein: CASSESGPGSEKLFF
J gene: TRBJ1-2; clone size: NA; V gene: TRBV5-1; D gene: NA; CDR3 DNA: TGCGCCAGCAGTTTGGGAGAGGTCTTTGATGGCTACACCTTC; CDR3 protein: CASSLGEVFDGYTF
J gene: TRBJ2-1; clone size: NA; V gene: TRBV5-1; D gene: TRBD2; CDR3 DNA: TGCGCCAGCAGCCAGACTAGCGGGGTATACAATGAGCAGTTCTTC; CDR3 protein: CASSQTSGVYNEQFF
J gene: TRBJ1-5; clone size: once; V gene: TRBV19; D gene: NA; CDR3 DNA: TGTGCCAGCTTGAATCAGCCCCAGCATTTT; CDR3 protein: CASLNQPQHF
J gene: TRBJ2-7; clone size: NA; V gene: TRBV29-1; D gene: TRBD1; CDR3 DNA: TGCAGCGTCGAGGACAGGATGAACGAGCAGTACTTC; CDR3 protein: CSVEDRMNEQYF
J gene: TRBJ2-7; clone size: NA; V gene: TRBV5-1; D gene: NA; CDR3 DNA: TGCGCCAGCACCTTGGGAGGACGGGGATACGAGCAGTACTTC; CDR3 protein: CASTLGGRGYEQYF
J gene: TRBJ1-2; clone size: few; V gene: TRBV29-1; D gene: TRBD1; CDR3 DNA: TGCAGCGTTTGTAAAGGAAGGGGACAGAACTATGCTAACTATGGCTACACCTTC; CDR3 protein: CSVCKGRGQNYANYGYTF
J gene: TRBJ1-2; clone size: NA; V gene: TRBV19; D gene: TRBD1; CDR3 DNA: TGTGCCAGTGGGGGACAGGGTAACTATGGCTACACCTTC; CDR3 protein: CASGGQGNYGYTF
J gene: TRBJ2-3; clone size: NA; V gene: TRBV7-3; D gene: TRBD2; CDR3 DNA: TGTGCCAGCAGCCCTCTAGCGGGGGAGCCAGATACGCAGTATTTT; CDR3 protein: CASSPLAGEPDTQYF
J gene: TRBJ2-7; clone size: few; V gene: TRBV11-2; D gene: NA; CDR3 DNA: TGTGCCAGCAGCTTAGATTGGGGGGGCCCCTACGAGCAGTACTTC; CDR3 protein: CASSLDWGGPYEQYF
J gene: TRBJ1-2; clone size: NA; V gene: TRBV3-1/TRBV3-2; D gene: TRBD1; CDR3 DNA: TGTGCCAGCAGCTTACGGGACAGAGGCGGCTACACCTTC; CDR3 protein: CASSLRDRGGYTF
J gene: TRBJ1-2; clone size: NA; V gene: TRBV6-2/TRBV6-3; D gene: TRBD1; CDR3 DNA: TGTGCCAGCAGCCCGGGACAGGGAGGTGGCTACACCTTC; CDR3 protein: CASSPGQGGGYTF
J gene: TRBJ2-7; clone size: once; V gene: TRBV5-6; D gene: TRBD1; CDR3 DNA: TGTGCCAGCAGCTTGACTGGCGGGACAGGTTCCTACGAGCAGTACTTC; CDR3 protein: CASSLTGGTGSYEQYF
J gene: TRBJ2-3; clone size: NA; V gene: TRBV7-9; D gene: NA; CDR3 DNA: TGTGCCAGCAGCCCCGCAGGAGATACGCAGTATTTT; CDR3 protein: CASSPAGDTQYF
J gene: TRBJ1-2; clone size: NA; V gene: TRBV12-3/TRBV12-4; D gene: NA; CDR3 DNA: TGTGCCAGCAGTTCCACACAGAACTATGGCTACACCTTC; CDR3 protein: CASSSTQNYGYTF
J gene: TRBJ1-5; clone size: NA; V gene: TRBV5-8; D gene: NA; CDR3 DNA: TGTGCCAGCAGCTTGCAGGGCCATAGCAATCAGCCCCAGCATTTT; CDR3 protein: CASSLQGHSNQPQHF
J gene: TRBJ1-4; clone size: NA; V gene: TRBV6-5; D gene: NA; CDR3 DNA: TGTGCCAGCAGTTACTCTCAAGGGGATGAAAAACTGTTTTTT; CDR3 protein: CASSYSQGDEKLFF
J gene: TRBJ2-7; clone size: once; V gene: TRBV28; D gene: TRBD1; CDR3 DNA: TGTGCCAGCAGTTTTAGGGGGCTTCGGTACGAGCAGTACTTC; CDR3 protein: CASSFRGLRYEQYF
J gene: TRBJ1-3; clone size: NA; V gene: TRBV5-6; D gene: NA; CDR3 DNA: TGTGCCAGCAGTCTGGGACTCTCTGGAAACACCATATATTTT; CDR3 protein: CASSLGLSGNTIYF
J gene: TRBJ1-1; clone size: NA; V gene: TRBV30; D gene: NA; CDR3 DNA: TGTGCCTGGAGTGAAGGGAGCGAAGCTTTCTTT; CDR3 protein: CAWSEGSEAFF
J gene: TRBJ1-5; clone size: NA; V gene: TRBV6-4; D gene: TRBD1; CDR3 DNA: TGTGCCAGCAGTGTGCAGGGGGGTATCGTACTGTATAGCAATCAGCCCCAGCATTTT; CDR3 protein: CASSVQGGIVLYSNQPQHF
J gene: TRBJ2-3; clone size: NA; V gene: TRBV9; D gene: TRBD2; CDR3 DNA: TGTGCCAGCAGCACGGGGGGTTCTTGGTCCACAGATACGCAGTATTTT; CDR3 protein: CASSTGGSWSTDTQYF
J gene: TRBJ2-7; clone size: NA; V gene: TRBV28; D gene: TRBD1; CDR3 DNA: TGTGCCACCATACCGACAGGGGGTGCCGGGTTTGGCTACGAGCAGTACTTC; CDR3 protein: CATIPTGGAGFGYEQYF
J gene: TRBJ1-1; clone size: NA; V gene: TRBV28; D gene: NA; CDR3 DNA: TGTGCCAGCAACCCGGGGGGAATGAACACTGAAGCTTTCTTT; CDR3 protein: CASNPGGMNTEAFF
J gene: TRBJ1-3; clone size: NA; V gene: TRBV14; D gene: NA; CDR3 DNA: TGTGCCAGCAGCCAAGATGGGCGTGGTGGAAACACCATATATTTT; CDR3 protein: CASSQDGRGGNTIYF